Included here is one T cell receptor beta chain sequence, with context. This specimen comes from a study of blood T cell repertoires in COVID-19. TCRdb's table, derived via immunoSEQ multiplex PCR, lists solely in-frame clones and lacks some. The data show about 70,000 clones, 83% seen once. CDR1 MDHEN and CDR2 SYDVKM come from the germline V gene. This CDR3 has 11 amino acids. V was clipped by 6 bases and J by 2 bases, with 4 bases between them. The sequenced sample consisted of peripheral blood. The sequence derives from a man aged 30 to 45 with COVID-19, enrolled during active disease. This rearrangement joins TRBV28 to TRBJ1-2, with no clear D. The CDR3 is CASRENYGYTF. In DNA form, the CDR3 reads TGTGCCAGCAGAGAGAACTATGGCTACACCTTC.